One and the same sample provided the 18 T cell receptor beta chains below, sequenced in a study of cytomegalovirus exposure and HLA in healthy donors. PCR involved 60 Vbeta and 13 Jbeta primers. Sequencing was performed with immunoSEQ multiplex PCR; in TCRdb, only in-frame clones are kept and a portion is missing. The profile shows some 160,000 clones, roughly 62% of them singletons. Sequencing was performed on PBMCs. The origin of the receptors is a man between 60 and 75 years old in good health and CMV-seronegative.

V and J are TRBV14 and TRBJ1-3; D ambiguous. In germline, CDR1 is SGHDN, CDR2 FVKESK. Trimming took 1 base from V and 0 from J, leaving 4 bases between them. CDR3 size: 14 residues. Here the CDR3 DNA reads TGTGCCAGCAGCCAAGCTCCCTCTGGAAACACCATATATTTT. This encodes CASSQAPSGNTIYF.

J is TRBJ1-2 and V is TRBV29-1; no reliable D call. The CDR3 has 16 amino acids. Germline-derived CDR1 and CDR2 are SQVTM and ANQGSEA. V was trimmed by 2 bases and J by 5 bases, leaving 21 bases between them. CDR3: CSVEKLASLTTYGYTF. Written as DNA, the CDR3 is TGCAGCGTTGAAAAGCTAGCCTCTCTTACTACGTATGGCTACACCTTC.

This chain links TRBV6-5 with TRBJ1-2; 9 nucleotides align to TRBD1. This CDR3 region has 13 residues. The V segment lost 10 bases and the J segment 8 bases; nucleotides outside the gene matches: 11. The V gene's germline CDR1 is MNHEY and CDR2 SVGAGI. The DNA of the CDR3 is TGTGCCACCATTAAAGGACAGGGGCGAGGCTACACCTTC. Its translation: CATIKGQGRGYTF.

This chain links TRBV5-1 with TRBJ1-6; possibly TRBD1 for D (6 bases). Germline CDR1 and CDR2: SGHRS and YFSETQ. This CDR3 has 14 amino acids. Deletions cut 4 bases from V and 8 bases from J, with 13 bases between. DNA for the CDR3: TGCGCCAGCAGCCCCGGACAGACGGATTCACCCCTCCACTTT. Amino acids: CASSPGQTDSPLHF.

The rearrangement links TRBV27 to TRBJ2-1; a possible D gene is TRBD2 (6 bases). The CDR3 covers 17 residues. CDR1 and CDR2 from the germline V gene are MNHEY and SMNVEV (reference sequence). Trimming pared 6 bases from V and 0 bases from J, leaving 18 bases between. The DNA of the CDR3 is TGTGCCAGCAGCGGACTATTCCCCATCAACTCCTACAATGAGCAGTTCTTC. The encoded protein is CASSGLFPINSYNEQFF.

About this clone: The same CDR3 can be traced to other DNA sequences in this sample. J is TRBJ1-1 and V is TRBV7-9, with 8 positions matching TRBD1. This CDR3 is 14 amino acids long. Trimming took 5 bases from V and 3 from J; bases not matched to a gene: 5. CDR1 SEHNR and CDR2 FQNEAQ come from the germline V gene (reference sequence). The CDR3 is CASSPQGGDTEAFF. The CDR3 nucleotides read TGTGCCAGCAGCCCACAGGGGGGAGACACTGAAGCTTTCTTT.

The CDR3 reads CASSFPGTGTMNTEAFF. In DNA, the CDR3 is TGTGCCAGCAGTTTTCCGGGGACAGGGACCATGAACACTGAAGCTTTCTTT. The V and J genes are TRBV27 and TRBJ1-1, with TRBD1 matching 9 bases. V lost 3 bases to trimming and J lost 0 bases; unmatched junction nucleotides: 8. The germline V gene has CDR1 MNHEY and CDR2 SMNVEV (reference sequence). This CDR3 is built from 17 residues.

This chain uses TRBV4-2 with TRBJ1-1, with TRBD1 matching 10 bases. The V and J ends lost 7 bases and 3 bases, in that order; junction bases with no gene match: 8. CDR1 is LGHNA, CDR2 YNFKEQ, per germline. CDR3 length: 15 residues. CDR3 in amino acids: CASTDIDRGHTEAFF. In DNA, the CDR3 is TGTGCCAGCACCGATATCGACAGGGGGCACACTGAAGCTTTCTTT.

This chain uses TRBV7-9 with TRBJ2-4; TRBD2 matches 7 bases. The germline CDR1 and CDR2 sequences are SEHNR and FQNEAQ (reference sequence). The CDR3 has 17 amino acids. V was clipped by 0 bases and J by 6 bases; unmatched bases: 11. The CDR3 coding sequence is TGTGCCAGCAGCTTAGCTTTGGGAGGGGATCCAGGAAACATTCAGTACTTC. It codes for CASSLALGGDPGNIQYF.

Note on this clone: Other DNA sequences within the sample encode an identical CDR3. The rearrangement links TRBV5-1 to TRBJ2-7; 7 bases fit TRBD2. Germline V lookup: CDR1 SGHRS, CDR2 YFSETQ. V shed 4 bases and J 2 bases; nucleotides not matched to a gene: 3. CDR3 length equals 13 residues. The CDR3 loop is CASSPGTTYEQYF. The CDR3, as DNA: TGCGCCAGCAGCCCTGGGACTACCTACGAGCAGTACTTC.

This clone was recorded a few times. V is TRBV5-1 and J is TRBJ1-3, with a weak D call TRBD1 (5 bases). V lost 0 bases, J lost 4 bases, and 14 bases lay in between. This CDR3 has 16 amino acids. Germline V gene data show CDR1 as SGHRS and CDR2 as YFSETQ. The CDR3 DNA reads as TGCGCCAGCAGCTTGGAGGGCAGGGCCTCCGGAAACACCATATATTTT. As protein: CASSLEGRASGNTIYF.

This clone was observed a few times. V gene TRBV9 combines with J gene TRBJ1-4, with D unclear. There are 15 residues in the CDR3. V was clipped by 0 bases and J by 5 bases, with 11 bases between them. The germline CDR1 and CDR2 sequences are SGDLS and YYNGEE. CDR3 nucleotides: TGTGCCAGCAGCGTAGGCCAACCCGAGAATGAAAAACTGTTTTTT. Its translation: CASSVGQPENEKLFF.

V and J are TRBV6-6 and TRBJ2-7, with 7 positions matching TRBD1. The CDR3 length is 14 residues. Germline-derived CDR1 and CDR2 are MNHNY and SVGAGI (reference sequence). With V trimmed by 6 bases and J by 3 bases, 8 bases remained unmatched. The CDR3 loop is CASSETGLYYEQYF. The CDR3 nucleotides read TGTGCCAGCAGCGAGACAGGGCTTTACTACGAGCAGTACTTC.

The chain recombines TRBV25-1 with TRBJ2-5; possibly TRBD1 for D (6 bases). V was clipped by 4 bases and J by 1 base, with 10 bases between them. CDR3 length equals 14 residues. CDR1 and CDR2 (germline): MGHDK, SYGVNS. CDR3 sequence reads: CASSATGFQETQYF. The CDR3 coding sequence is TGTGCCAGCAGTGCAACAGGGTTCCAAGAGACCCAGTACTTC.

The chain is built from TRBV5-1 and TRBJ2-3; D possibly corresponds to TRBD1 (6 bases). V shed 4 bases and J shed 2 bases, with 11 bases lying between them. Germline lookup yields CDR1 SGHRS and CDR2 YFSETQ. This CDR3 region has 14 residues. CDR3 in DNA: TGCGCCAGCAGCGCGACAGGCCCCACAGATACGCAGTATTTT. The encoded protein is CASSATGPTDTQYF.

V gene TRBV7-9 combines with J gene TRBJ2-7, with TRBD1 matching 11 bases. The V gene end was trimmed by 5 bases and the J gene end by 5 bases; junction bases not matched to a gene: 11. This CDR3 spans 16 amino acids. Germline V gene sequence: CDR1 SEHNR, CDR2 FQNEAQ (reference sequence). The CDR3, as DNA: TGTGCCAGCAGCGCTGGGCAGGGACAGGGGGGCGACGAGCAGTACTTC. Translated: CASSAGQGQGGDEQYF.

The chain links TRBV10-3 to TRBJ2-5, with 9 nucleotides matching TRBD2. The V gene end was trimmed by 6 bases and the J gene end by 5 bases; junction bases not matched to a gene: 7. This CDR3 is 14 amino acids long. Germline CDR1 reads ENHRY; CDR2 reads SYGVKD. The CDR3 coding sequence is TGTGCCATCAGCGTTGGGACTAGCTCCGAGACCCAGTACTTC. Translation gives CAISVGTSSETQYF.

The chain recombines TRBV5-4 with TRBJ2-3; 13 bases align to TRBD2. The CDR3 runs 16 residues. Germline V gene data show CDR1 as SGHNT and CDR2 as YYREEE (reference sequence). J gave up 4 bases and V 2 bases, and 4 bases lay outside the gene matches. CDR3 region: CASSLRTSGSADTQYF. CDR3 DNA: TGTGCCAGCAGCTTACGGACTAGCGGGAGTGCAGATACGCAGTATTTT.